This T cell receptor (beta chain) was identified during a study of breast tumors, draining lymph nodes, adjacent tissues. The CDR3 consists of 17 residues. Per germline, CDR1 SGHTS and CDR2 YDEGEE. Trimming at V came to 4 bases and at J to 4 bases, leaving 10 bases not matched to a gene. This clonotype was counted ten times or more. Breast cancer patients provided tissue from their axillary draining lymph nodes. MiXCR was run by TCRdb on the multiplex PCR reads, yielding one entry per CDR3 protein. The profile covers 150,000 to 250,000 distinct CDR3 sequences, with approximately 30% appearing a single time and 4% to 5.5% taken by the ten largest.

The source material was axillary lymph node tissue. This TCR came from a female donor with breast cancer. Some clones in this sample may be carry-over from other donors' samples. The rearrangement uses TRBV5-8 and TRBJ2-5; TRBD2 matches at 13 bases. This CDR3 is CASSPGTSGNSPETQYF. CDR3 DNA sequence: TGTGCCAGCAGCCCGGGGACTAGCGGGAACTCACCAGAGACCCAGTACTTC. Full variable domain (rest looked up from reference TRBV5-8 and TRBJ2-5): EAGVTQSPTHLIKTRGQQATLRCSPISGHTSVYWYQQALGLGLQFLLWYDEGEERNRGNFPPRFSGRQFPNYSSELNVNALELEDSALYLCASSPGTSGNSPETQYFGPGTRLLVL.